The 23 T cell receptor beta chains listed next were all sequenced from one sample in a study of CD8 T cells in Susac syndrome. Random hexamers served to reverse transcribe roughly 0.5 to 1 ug RNA. TCRdb redid the calling of the immunoSEQ multiplex PCR reads with MiXCR, one entry per CDR3 protein. The data contain 150,000 to 200,000 distinct CDR3 sequences, around 93% of them singletons. Sequenced material: CD8+ T cells from PBMCs. The receptors were gathered from a human donor with Susac syndrome.

The V gene is TRBV9, the J gene TRBJ2-3, with TRBD2 identical over 10 bases. Trimming removed 3 bases from V and 0 bases from J; junction bases left unmatched: 4. Germline loops: CDR1 SGDLS, CDR2 YYNGEE. The CDR3 is 16 amino acids. CDR3 in DNA: TGTGCCAGCAGCGCTAGCGGGAGTACGAGCACAGATACGCAGTATTTT. This translates into CASSASGSTSTDTQYF.

The chain uses TRBV12-3 or TRBV12-4 and TRBJ2-7; D possibly corresponds to TRBD2 (5 bases). This CDR3 spans 12 amino acids. V lost 3 bases and J lost 6, with 9 bases in between. Here the CDR3 DNA reads TGTGCCAGCAGTTTTGAGGGATCCGAGCAGTACTTC. Translation gives CASSFEGSEQYF.

The gene calls are TRBV20-1 and TRBJ2-5, with 12 bases fitting TRBD2. The CDR3 consists of 15 residues. J was trimmed by 4 bases and V by 0 bases; bases with no gene match: 3. Germline CDR1 DFQATT, CDR2 SNEGSKA (reference sequence). The DNA of the CDR3 is TGCAGTGCTAGAGAGACTAGCGGGAGTCTAGAGACCCAGTACTTC. Protein product: CSARETSGSLETQYF.

V usage is TRBV9 and J usage is TRBJ2-1; D assignment may be TRBD1 or TRBD2 (5 bases each). Trimming removed 3 bases at V and 9 bases at J, with 19 bases between. The CDR3 is 15 residues long. The germline CDR1 and CDR2 sequences are SGDLS and YYNGEE. CDR3 in DNA: TGTGCCAGCAGCGCCTCGGGACGCCCTTCGGTTGAGCAGTTCTTC. Translated, it gives CASSASGRPSVEQFF. Full variable domain (rest looked up from reference TRBV9 and TRBJ2-1): DSGVTQTPKHLITATGQRVTLRCSPRSGDLSVYWYQQSLDQGLQFLIQYYNGEERAKGNILERFSAQQFPDLHSELNLSSLELGDSALYFCASSASGRPSVEQFFGPGTRLTVL.

This clonotype is a singleton in its sample. This sequence joins TRBV7-2 and TRBJ2-1; 7 nucleotides align to TRBD2. The germline V gene has CDR1 SGHTA and CDR2 FQGNSA. This CDR3 contains 15 residues. The ends lost 5 bases at V and 4 bases at J; junction bases unmatched: 8. The CDR3 protein is CASSITSGAYNEQFF. The CDR3 DNA is TGTGCCAGCAGCATAACCAGCGGGGCTTACAATGAGCAGTTCTTC. Looking up the rest from reference TRBV7-2 and TRBJ2-1 gives the full variable domain: GAGVSQSPSNKVTEKGKDVELRCDPISGHTALYWYRQSLGQGLEFLIYFQGNSAPDKSGLPSDRFSAERTGGSVSTLTIQRTQQEDSAVYLCASSITSGAYNEQFFGPGTRLTVL.

The chain carries TRBV14 and TRBJ1-1; 11 positions agree with TRBD1. After removal of 1 base from V and 6 bases from J, the junction contained 4 bases not matched to a gene. The CDR3 length is 15 residues. Germline lookup yields CDR1 SGHDN and CDR2 FVKESK. In DNA, the CDR3 is TGTGCCAGCAGCCAAGGAGGGACAGGGGGGTCTGAAGCTTTCTTT. Translation: CASSQGGTGGSEAFF.

This chain connects TRBV20-1 to TRBJ1-1; 9 nucleotides agree with TRBD1. This CDR3 comprises 16 residues. J lost 0 bases, V lost 8 bases, and 13 bases had no gene match. The germline CDR1 and CDR2 sequences are DFQATT and SNEGSKA (reference sequence). Here the CDR3 reads CSPDTGGAVMNTEAFF. The DNA of the CDR3 is TGCAGTCCAGATACAGGGGGCGCCGTCATGAACACTGAAGCTTTCTTT.

V usage is TRBV27 and J usage is TRBJ2-1; 11 nucleotides match TRBD2. V was pared by 5 bases and J by 8 bases, with 8 bases of the junction left unmatched. CDR1 and CDR2 from the germline V gene are MNHEY and SMNVEV (reference sequence). The CDR3 has 15 residues. The CDR3 nucleotides are TGTGCCAGCAGTCTTGGTCTAGCGGGAGGCGATGAGCAGTTCTTC. As protein: CASSLGLAGGDEQFF.

The rearrangement joins TRBV15 to TRBJ2-7; a possible D gene is TRBD1 (5 bases). The germline CDR1 and CDR2 sequences are LNHNV and YYDKDF (reference sequence). V lost 7 bases and J lost 1, with 14 bases in between. The CDR3 spans 14 residues. The CDR3 sequence is CATKVGRQSYEQYF. CDR3 DNA: TGTGCCACCAAGGTCGGGCGACAGTCCTACGAGCAGTACTTC.

The rearrangement joins TRBV5-1 to TRBJ2-7, with D maybe TRBD1 (6 bases). Trimming left V 3 bases short and J 4 bases short, with 17 bases between. The CDR3 totals 15 residues. CDR1 is SGHRS and CDR2 is YFSETQ in the germline V gene. The CDR3 nucleotides read TGCGCCAGCAGCTCCTCCGTAGGACAGATGTACGAGCAGTACTTC. It encodes CASSSSVGQMYEQYF.

V and J are TRBV20-1 and TRBJ2-7, with TRBD2 matching over 8 bases. V gave up 2 bases and J gave up 1 base; unmatched junction bases: 7. This CDR3 comprises 15 residues. CDR1 is DFQATT, CDR2 SNEGSKA, per germline (reference sequence). CDR3 nucleotide sequence: TGCAGTGCTAGAATTAGCGGGGACCCATCCTACGAGCAGTACTTC. Its translation is CSARISGDPSYEQYF.

V is TRBV19 and J is TRBJ2-1; D is unclear. The CDR3 runs to 14 residues. Germline V CDR1 and CDR2: LNHDA, SQIVND (reference sequence). V shed 1 base and J shed 0 bases, with 4 bases lying between them. The CDR3 sequence: CASSIAGSYNEQFF. CDR3 nucleotides: TGTGCCAGTAGTATAGCCGGCTCCTACAATGAGCAGTTCTTC.

This chain links TRBV28 with TRBJ1-5; TRBD1 might be the D (6 bases). Germline lookup yields CDR1 MDHEN and CDR2 SYDVKM. Trimming removed 5 bases at V and 5 bases at J, with 10 bases between. The CDR3 is made up of 13 amino acids. CDR3: CASSTHRDQPQHF. The CDR3 DNA reads TGTGCCAGCAGTACACACAGGGATCAGCCCCAGCATTTT.

The chain recombines TRBV3-1 with TRBJ2-2, with D uncertain. This CDR3 has 13 residues. In germline, CDR1 is LGHDT, CDR2 YNNKEL (reference sequence). V was clipped by 4 bases and J by 7 bases, with 10 bases between them. The CDR3 DNA reads as TGTGCCAGCAGCCGGGCCCTTGGCGGGGAGCTGTTTTTT. This translates into CASSRALGGELFF.

The rearrangement joins TRBV27 to TRBJ2-3; 14 nucleotides align to TRBD2. Germline V gives CDR1 MNHEY, CDR2 SMNVEV (reference sequence). Trimming took 8 bases from V and 4 from J; bases not matched to a gene: 8. The CDR3 is made up of 16 amino acids. The CDR3 DNA is TGTGCCAGCGGACGACTAGCGGGAGGGCCCCCAGATACGCAGTATTTT. It codes for CASGRLAGGPPDTQYF.

In DNA, the CDR3 is TGTGCCAGCAGCAAAGCGACGGCTAGCCCCGGGGAGCTGTTTTTT. It codes for CASSKATASPGELFF. The rearrangement joins TRBV21-1 to TRBJ2-2; the table gives TRBD2 as D, unverified against the DNA. TRBV21-1 is tagged as a pseudogene. This CDR3 spans 15 amino acids.

The rearrangement uses TRBV28 and TRBJ2-6; no reliable D call. This CDR3 is built from 16 residues. The germline CDR1 and CDR2 sequences are MDHEN and SYDVKM. With 5 bases removed from V and 2 bases from J, the gap between germline ends came to 13 bases. In nucleotides, the CDR3 is TGTGCCAGCAGTCTTACCAACCCCCCTGGGGCCAACGTCCTGACTTTC. It is translated as CASSLTNPPGANVLTF.

V is TRBV5-1 and J is TRBJ1-1; tentative D call: TRBD1 (5 bases). CDR3 length: 17 residues. Germline CDR1 reads SGHRS; CDR2 reads YFSETQ. The V gene lost 2 bases and the J gene lost 0 bases, with 17 bases spanning the gap. The CDR3 is CASSFAGGRAMNTEAFF. The CDR3 DNA is TGCGCCAGCAGCTTTGCGGGGGGAAGGGCGATGAACACTGAAGCTTTCTTT.

J is TRBJ1-1 and V is TRBV5-4, with D hard to call. This CDR3 has 13 amino acids. V lost 0 bases and J lost 1, with 4 bases in between. The V gene's germline CDR1 is SGHNT and CDR2 YYREEE (reference sequence). CDR3 coding DNA: TGTGCCAGCAGCTTGGTGAGGAACACTGAAGCTTTCTTT. This translates into CASSLVRNTEAFF.

In this sample, this clonotype turned up once. This CDR3 reads CASSFGTADTQYF. The CDR3 DNA reads as TGTGCCAGCAGTTTCGGGACAGCCGATACGCAGTATTTT. V is TRBV12-3 or TRBV12-4 and J is TRBJ2-3; TRBD1 matches at 7 bases. The CDR3 loop spans 13 amino acids. The V segment lost 3 bases and the J segment 6 bases; nucleotides outside the gene matches: 3.

This chain links TRBV7-8 with TRBJ2-5; D is undetermined. V shed 1 base and J shed 1 base, with 7 bases lying between them. This CDR3 spans 14 amino acids. CDR1 SGHVS and CDR2 FQNEAQ come from the germline V gene. The CDR3 DNA is TGTGCCAGCAGCTTAGTAGACGGCCAAGAGACCCAGTACTTC. Encoded protein: CASSLVDGQETQYF. Filled out from reference TRBV7-8 and TRBJ2-5, the complete variable domain reads GAGVSQSPRYKVAKRGQDVALRCDPISGHVSLFWYQQALGQGPEFLTYFQNEAQLDKSGLPSDRFFAERPEGSVSTLKIQRTQQEDSAVYLCASSLVDGQETQYFGPGTRLLVL.

The J gene is TRBJ2-7, the V gene TRBV5-1; 13 bases align to TRBD2. CDR3 size: 16 residues. Trimming removed 3 bases from V and 0 bases from J; junction bases left unmatched: 3. CDR1 and CDR2 (germline): SGHRS, YFSETQ. The CDR3 loop reads CASSSRLAGGSYEQYF. The CDR3 nucleotides are TGCGCCAGCAGCTCTCGACTAGCGGGAGGCTCCTACGAGCAGTACTTC.

V and J are TRBV5-6 and TRBJ1-2, with D uncertain. V was trimmed by 2 bases and J by 8 bases, leaving 10 bases between them. Germline V CDR1 and CDR2: SGHDT, YYEEEE. This CDR3 is built from 12 residues. The CDR3 protein is CASSLTWSGYTF. In DNA form, the CDR3 reads TGTGCCAGCAGCTTAACATGGAGCGGCTACACCTTC. The entire variable domain, with the rest obtained from reference TRBV5-6 and TRBJ1-2, is as follows: DAGVTQSPTHLIKTRGQQVTLRCSPKSGHDTVSWYQQALGQGPQFIFQYYEEEERQRGNFPDRFSGHQFPNYSSELNVNALLLGDSALYLCASSLTWSGYTFGSGTRLTVV.